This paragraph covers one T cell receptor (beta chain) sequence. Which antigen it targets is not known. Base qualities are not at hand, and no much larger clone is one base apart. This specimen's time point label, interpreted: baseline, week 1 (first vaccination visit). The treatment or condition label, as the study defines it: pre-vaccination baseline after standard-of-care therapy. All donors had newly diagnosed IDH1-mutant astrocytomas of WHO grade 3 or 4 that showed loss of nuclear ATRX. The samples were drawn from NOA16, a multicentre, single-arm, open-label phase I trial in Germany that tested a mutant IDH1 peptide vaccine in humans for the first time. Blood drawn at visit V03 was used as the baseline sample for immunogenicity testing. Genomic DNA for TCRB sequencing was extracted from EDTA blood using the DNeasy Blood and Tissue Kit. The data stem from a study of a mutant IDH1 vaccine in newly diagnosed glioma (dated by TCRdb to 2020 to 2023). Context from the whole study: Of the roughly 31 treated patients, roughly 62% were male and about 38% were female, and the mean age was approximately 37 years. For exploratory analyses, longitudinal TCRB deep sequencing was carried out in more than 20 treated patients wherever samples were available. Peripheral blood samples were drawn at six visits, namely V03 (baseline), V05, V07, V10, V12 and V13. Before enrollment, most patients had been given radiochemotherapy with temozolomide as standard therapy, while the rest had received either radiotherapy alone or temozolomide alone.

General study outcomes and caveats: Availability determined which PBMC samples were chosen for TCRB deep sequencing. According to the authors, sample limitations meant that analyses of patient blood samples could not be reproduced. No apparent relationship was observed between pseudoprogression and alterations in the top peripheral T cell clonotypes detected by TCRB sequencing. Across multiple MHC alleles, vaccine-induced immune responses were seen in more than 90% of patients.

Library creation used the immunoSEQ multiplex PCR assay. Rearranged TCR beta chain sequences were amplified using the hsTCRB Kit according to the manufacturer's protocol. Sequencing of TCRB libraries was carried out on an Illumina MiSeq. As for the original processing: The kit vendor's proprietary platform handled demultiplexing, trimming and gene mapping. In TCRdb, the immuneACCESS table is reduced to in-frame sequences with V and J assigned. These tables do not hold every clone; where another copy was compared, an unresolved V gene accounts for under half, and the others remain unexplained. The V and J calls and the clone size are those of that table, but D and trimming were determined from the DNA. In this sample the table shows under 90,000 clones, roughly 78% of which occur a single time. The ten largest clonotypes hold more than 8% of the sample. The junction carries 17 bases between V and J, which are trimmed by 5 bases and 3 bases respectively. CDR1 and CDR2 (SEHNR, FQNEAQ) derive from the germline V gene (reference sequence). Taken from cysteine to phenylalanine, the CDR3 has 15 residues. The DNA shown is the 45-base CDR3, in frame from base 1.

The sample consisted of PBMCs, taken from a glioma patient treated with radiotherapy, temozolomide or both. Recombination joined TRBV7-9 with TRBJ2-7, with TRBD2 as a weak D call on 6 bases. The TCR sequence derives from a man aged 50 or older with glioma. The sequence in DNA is TGTGCCAGCAGCCCTCGGGACTGGGAAAACTACGAGCAGTACTTC. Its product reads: CASSPRDWENYEQYF.